A few counts support the clone carrying this T cell receptor beta chain. Its specificity is unknown. Between the trimmed V and J ends, which lost 3 bases and 6 bases, there was a span of 11 bases. From germline, CDR1 is MNHNS and CDR2 SASEGT. The CDR3 is 13 residues long. This entry belongs to a study of post-analysis software for immune sequencing data. Overall study findings and caveats: Roughly 5 TRBV segments (TRBV5-6, TRBV5-1 and TRBV20-1 among them) occurred more frequently in patients than in controls.

Presence of unique molecular identifiers characterized the TCR beta cDNA libraries. It was from approximately 0.91 to 9.4 million T cells that some 500,000 cDNA molecules came. TCRdb analysed the PCR reads with MiXCR anew, one entry per CDR3 protein. In the table there are a few hundred thousand distinct CDR3 sequences, approximately 33% of which are singletons. The chain uses TRBV6-1 and TRBJ2-5; D not certain. Source material: blood. The source is a girl aged 10 to 17 with multiple sclerosis. CDR3 residues: CASSDPLGKTQYF. The CDR3 bases are TGTGCCAGCAGTGACCCCCTGGGGAAGACCCAGTACTTC.